This TCR beta chain was sequenced in a study of T cell repertoires in cytomegalovirus infection (dated by TCRdb to the late 2010s). Regarding the complete study: Recently identified HLA-C-restricted CMV epitopes, whose presentation resists viral immunomodulation, were targeted by peptide stimulations together with well-studied HLA-B-restricted epitopes. Because public TCR beta signatures pointed to carriage of CMV infection together with the matching HLA type, the HLA type of each donor mattered for the analysis.

Broad study findings and their caveats: In both this cohort and an independent roughly 350-donor cohort, the cumulative frequency of public TCR beta family members distinguished carriers of CMV infection plus the relevant HLA type. In the ex vivo response, HLA-C-restricted CMV-specific TCR beta clonotypes were dominant, and in two of eight donors the single most frequent clonotype came from this HLA-C-restricted group.

The meaning of the sample's treatment or condition label: in vitro stimulation with specific CMV peptide epitopes to enrich CMV-specific T cells. Concerning this clonotype: The antigen it recognizes is unknown. Base qualities are not provided; no much larger clone lies one nucleotide away.

The sequencer listed for this sample is Illumina HiSeq 1500. In TCRdb, the public reads were trimmed at Q25 with fastp and aligned with MiXCR, with productive beta chains retained. Records with the same CDR3 protein are collapsed into one entry carrying the most frequent genes and DNA. Counted in this sample were some 270,000 distinct CDR3 sequences; approximately 22% of them appeared once. Roughly a fifth of the sample lies in the top ten. V sheds 0 bases and J sheds 4 bases, leaving 15 bases between their ends. The CDR3 goes from the cysteine to the phenylalanine over 16 residues. Only CDR3 DNA is held: 48 bases, read in frame from base 1. Reading the germline V gene (reference sequence) gives CDR1 SEHNR and CDR2 FQNEAQ.

Sequences were derived from cultured PBMCs, sampled from culture after CMV antigen stimulation. Rearrangement joined TRBV7-9 to TRBJ1-2; a confident D gene designation cannot be given. The clonotype comes from a human donor in good health (CMV status not recorded). Some clones in this sample may be carry-over from other donors' samples. The nucleotide sequence is given as TGTGCCAGCAGCTTAGCGGGCGCAGGATTAAGCTATGGCTACACCTTC. This sequence encodes CASSLAGAGLSYGYTF.